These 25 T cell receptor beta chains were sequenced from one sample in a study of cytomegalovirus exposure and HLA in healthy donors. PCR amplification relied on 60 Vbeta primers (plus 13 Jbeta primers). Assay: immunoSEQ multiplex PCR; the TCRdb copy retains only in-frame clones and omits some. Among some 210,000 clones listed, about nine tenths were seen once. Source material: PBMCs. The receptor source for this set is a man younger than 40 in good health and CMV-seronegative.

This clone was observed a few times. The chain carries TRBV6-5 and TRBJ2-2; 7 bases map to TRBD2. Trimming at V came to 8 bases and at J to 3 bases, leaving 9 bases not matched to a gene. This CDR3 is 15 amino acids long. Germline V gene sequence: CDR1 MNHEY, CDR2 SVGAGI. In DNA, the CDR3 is TGTGCCAGCCAGGGACTACAAGGGGACACCGGGGAGCTGTTTTTT. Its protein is CASQGLQGDTGELFF.

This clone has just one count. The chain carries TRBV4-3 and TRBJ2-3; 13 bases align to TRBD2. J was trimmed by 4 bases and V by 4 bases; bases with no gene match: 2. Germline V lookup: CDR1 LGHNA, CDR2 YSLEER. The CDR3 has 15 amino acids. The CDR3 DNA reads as TGCGCCAGCAGCCCACTAGCGGGGGGGCCAGATACGCAGTATTTT. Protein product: CASSPLAGGPDTQYF.

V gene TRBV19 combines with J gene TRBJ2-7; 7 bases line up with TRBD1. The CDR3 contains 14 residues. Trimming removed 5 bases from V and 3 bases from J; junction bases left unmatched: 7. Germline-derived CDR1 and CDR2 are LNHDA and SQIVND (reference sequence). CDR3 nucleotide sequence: TGTGCCAGTAGTCACGGACAGGATCTCTACGAGCAGTACTTC. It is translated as CASSHGQDLYEQYF.

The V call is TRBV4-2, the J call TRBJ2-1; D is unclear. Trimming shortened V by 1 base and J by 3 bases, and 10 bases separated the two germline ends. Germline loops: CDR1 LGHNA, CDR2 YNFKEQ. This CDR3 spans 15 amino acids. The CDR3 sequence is CASSQASAVYNEQFF. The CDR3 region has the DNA TGTGCCAGCAGCCAAGCCAGCGCCGTCTACAATGAGCAGTTCTTC.

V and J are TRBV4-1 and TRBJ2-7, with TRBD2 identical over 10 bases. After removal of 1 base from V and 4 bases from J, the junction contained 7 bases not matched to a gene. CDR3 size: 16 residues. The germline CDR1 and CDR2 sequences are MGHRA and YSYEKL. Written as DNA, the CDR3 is TGCGCCAGCAGCCAAGCCCCTAGCGGGGGAGCTTACGAGCAGTACTTC. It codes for CASSQAPSGGAYEQYF.

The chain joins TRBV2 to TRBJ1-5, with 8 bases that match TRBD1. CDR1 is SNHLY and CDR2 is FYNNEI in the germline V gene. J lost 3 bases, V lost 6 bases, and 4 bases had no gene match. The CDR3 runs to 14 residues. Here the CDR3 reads CASSRTGYNQPQHF. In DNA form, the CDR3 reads TGTGCCAGCAGCCGGACAGGGTACAATCAGCCCCAGCATTTT.

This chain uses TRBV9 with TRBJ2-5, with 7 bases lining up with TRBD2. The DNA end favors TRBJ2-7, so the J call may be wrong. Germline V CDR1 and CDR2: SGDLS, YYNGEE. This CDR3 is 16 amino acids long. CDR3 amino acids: CASSEAGGGRKGEQYF. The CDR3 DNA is TGTGCCAGCAGCGAGGCAGGTGGCGGGAGAAAGGGCGAGCAGTACTTC.

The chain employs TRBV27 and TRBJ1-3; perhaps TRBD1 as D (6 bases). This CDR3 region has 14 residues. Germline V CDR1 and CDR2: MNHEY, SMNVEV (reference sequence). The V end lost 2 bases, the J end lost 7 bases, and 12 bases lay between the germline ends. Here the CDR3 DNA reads TGTGCCAGCAGTTTAACCTACAGGGAGAACACCATATATTTT. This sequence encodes CASSLTYRENTIYF.

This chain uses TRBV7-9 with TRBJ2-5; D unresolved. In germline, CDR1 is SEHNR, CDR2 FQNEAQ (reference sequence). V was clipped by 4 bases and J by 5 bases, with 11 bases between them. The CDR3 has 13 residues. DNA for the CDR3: TGTGCCAGCAGCTCTCTATTACTGGAGACCCAGTACTTC. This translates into CASSSLLLETQYF.

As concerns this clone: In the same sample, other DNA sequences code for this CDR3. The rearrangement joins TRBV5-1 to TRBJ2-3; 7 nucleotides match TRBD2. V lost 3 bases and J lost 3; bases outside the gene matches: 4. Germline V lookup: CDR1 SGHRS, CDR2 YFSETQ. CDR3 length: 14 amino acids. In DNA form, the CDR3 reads TGCGCCAGCAGCTCTGGGGGGGGGACAGATACGCAGTATTTT. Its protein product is CASSSGGGTDTQYF.

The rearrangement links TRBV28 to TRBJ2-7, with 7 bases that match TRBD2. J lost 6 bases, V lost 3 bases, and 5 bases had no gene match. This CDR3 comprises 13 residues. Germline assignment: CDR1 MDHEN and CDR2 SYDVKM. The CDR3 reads CASSFTREGEQYF. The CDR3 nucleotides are TGTGCCAGCAGTTTTACCAGGGAGGGCGAGCAGTACTTC.

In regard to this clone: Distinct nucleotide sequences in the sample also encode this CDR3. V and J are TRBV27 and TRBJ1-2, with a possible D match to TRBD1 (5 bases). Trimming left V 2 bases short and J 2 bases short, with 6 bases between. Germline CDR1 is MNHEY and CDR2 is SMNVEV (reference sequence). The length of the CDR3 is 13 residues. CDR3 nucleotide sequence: TGTGCCAGCAGTTTAGGGGGGAACTATGGCTACACCTTC. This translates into CASSLGGNYGYTF.

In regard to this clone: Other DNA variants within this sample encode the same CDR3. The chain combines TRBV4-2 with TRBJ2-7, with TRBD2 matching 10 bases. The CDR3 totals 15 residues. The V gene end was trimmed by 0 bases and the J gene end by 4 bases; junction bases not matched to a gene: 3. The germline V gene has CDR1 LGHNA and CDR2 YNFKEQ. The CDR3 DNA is TGTGCCAGCAGCCAAGAAGGTAGCGGGGGGTACGAGCAGTACTTC. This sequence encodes CASSQEGSGGYEQYF.

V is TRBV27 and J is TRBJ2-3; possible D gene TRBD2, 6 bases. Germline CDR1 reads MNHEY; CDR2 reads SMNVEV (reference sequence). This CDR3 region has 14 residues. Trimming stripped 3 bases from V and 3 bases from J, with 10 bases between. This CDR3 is CASSFSGVTDTQYF. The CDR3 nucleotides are TGTGCCAGCAGTTTTTCGGGGGTTACAGATACGCAGTATTTT.

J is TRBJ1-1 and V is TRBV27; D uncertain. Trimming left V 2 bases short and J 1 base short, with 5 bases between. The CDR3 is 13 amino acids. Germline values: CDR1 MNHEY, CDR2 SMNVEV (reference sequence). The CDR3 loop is CASSLGQNTEAFF. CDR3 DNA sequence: TGTGCCAGCAGTTTAGGGCAGAACACTGAAGCTTTCTTT.

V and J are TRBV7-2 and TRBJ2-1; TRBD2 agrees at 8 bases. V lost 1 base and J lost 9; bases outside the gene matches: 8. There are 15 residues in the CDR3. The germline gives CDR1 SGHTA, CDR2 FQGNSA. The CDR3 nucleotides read TGTGCCAGCAGCTTAGGGGGGCAGCGGGAGTTTGAGCAGTTCTTC. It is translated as CASSLGGQREFEQFF. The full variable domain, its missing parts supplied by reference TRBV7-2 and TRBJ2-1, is GAGVSQSPSNKVTEKGKDVELRCDPISGHTALYWYRQSLGQGLEFLIYFQGNSAPDKSGLPSDRFSAERTGGSVSTLTIQRTQQEDSAVYLCASSLGGQREFEQFFGPGTRLTVL.

CDR3 residues: CASKLAGGPGETQYF. The CDR3, as DNA: TGTGCCAGCAAGCTAGCGGGAGGGCCCGGGGAGACCCAGTACTTC. This rearrangement joins TRBV7-6 to TRBJ2-5; 12 bases align to TRBD2. In germline, CDR1 is SGHVS, CDR2 FNYEAQ. CDR3 length: 15 amino acids. J lost 5 bases, V lost 7 bases, and 8 bases had no gene match.

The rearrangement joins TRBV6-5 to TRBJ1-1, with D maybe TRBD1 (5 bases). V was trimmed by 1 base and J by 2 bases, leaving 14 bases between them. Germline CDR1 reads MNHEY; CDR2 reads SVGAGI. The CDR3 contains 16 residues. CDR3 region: CASSYFPGYQNTEAFF. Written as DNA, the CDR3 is TGTGCCAGCAGTTACTTTCCAGGGTATCAAAACACTGAAGCTTTCTTT.

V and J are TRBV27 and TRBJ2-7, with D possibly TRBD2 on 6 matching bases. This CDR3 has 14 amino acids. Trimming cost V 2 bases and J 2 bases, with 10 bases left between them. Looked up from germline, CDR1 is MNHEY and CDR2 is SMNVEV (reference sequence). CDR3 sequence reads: CASSLIGGPYEQYF. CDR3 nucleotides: TGTGCCAGCAGTTTAATCGGGGGTCCCTACGAGCAGTACTTC.

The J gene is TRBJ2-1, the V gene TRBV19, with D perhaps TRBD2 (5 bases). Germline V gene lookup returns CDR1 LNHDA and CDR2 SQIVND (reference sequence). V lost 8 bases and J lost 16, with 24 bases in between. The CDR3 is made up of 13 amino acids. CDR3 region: CASAGRTGTIHFF. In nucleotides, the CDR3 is TGTGCCAGTGCCGGCAGGACTGGAACAATACACTTCTTC.

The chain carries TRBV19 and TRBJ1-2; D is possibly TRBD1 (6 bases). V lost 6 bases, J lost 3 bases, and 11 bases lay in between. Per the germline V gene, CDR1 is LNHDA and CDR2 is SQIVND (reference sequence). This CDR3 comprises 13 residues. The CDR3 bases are TGTGCCAGTAGGGCACAGGGTTACTATGGCTACACCTTC. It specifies CASRAQGYYGYTF.

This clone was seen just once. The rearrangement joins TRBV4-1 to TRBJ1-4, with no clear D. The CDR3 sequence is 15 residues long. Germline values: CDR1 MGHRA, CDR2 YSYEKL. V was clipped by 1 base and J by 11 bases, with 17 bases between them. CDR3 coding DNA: TGCGCCAGCAGCCAAGCTTTACCAGGTGGTGTTAAACTGTTTTTT. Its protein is CASSQALPGGVKLFF.

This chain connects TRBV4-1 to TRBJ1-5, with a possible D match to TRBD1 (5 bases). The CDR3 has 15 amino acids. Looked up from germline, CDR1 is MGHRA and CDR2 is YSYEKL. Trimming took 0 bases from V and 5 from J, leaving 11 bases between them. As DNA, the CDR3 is TGCGCCAGCAGCCAAGATATAGGGGCCGATCAGCCCCAGCATTTT. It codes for CASSQDIGADQPQHF.

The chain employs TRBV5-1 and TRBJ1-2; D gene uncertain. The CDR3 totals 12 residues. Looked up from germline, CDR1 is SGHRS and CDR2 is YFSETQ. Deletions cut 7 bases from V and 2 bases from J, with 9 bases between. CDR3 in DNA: TGCGCCAGCTCTGCAGGAAACTATGGCTACACCTTC. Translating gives CASSAGNYGYTF. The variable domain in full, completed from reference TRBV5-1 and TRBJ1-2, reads KAGVTQTPRYLIKTRGQQVTLSCSPISGHRSVSWYQQTPGQGLQFLFEYFSETQRNKGNFPGRFSGRQFSNSRSEMNVSTLELGDSALYLCASSAGNYGYTFGSGTRLTVV.

DNA for the CDR3: TGTGCCAGCAGCCAAGCCGGACAGGGGTACACTGAAGCTTTCTTT. Protein product: CASSQAGQGYTEAFF. The chain has TRBV4-2 and TRBJ1-1, with 9 bases fitting TRBD1. This CDR3 is built from 15 residues. Losses at the gene ends were 1 base for V and 3 bases for J; bases not matched to a gene: 3. Germline V gives CDR1 LGHNA, CDR2 YNFKEQ.